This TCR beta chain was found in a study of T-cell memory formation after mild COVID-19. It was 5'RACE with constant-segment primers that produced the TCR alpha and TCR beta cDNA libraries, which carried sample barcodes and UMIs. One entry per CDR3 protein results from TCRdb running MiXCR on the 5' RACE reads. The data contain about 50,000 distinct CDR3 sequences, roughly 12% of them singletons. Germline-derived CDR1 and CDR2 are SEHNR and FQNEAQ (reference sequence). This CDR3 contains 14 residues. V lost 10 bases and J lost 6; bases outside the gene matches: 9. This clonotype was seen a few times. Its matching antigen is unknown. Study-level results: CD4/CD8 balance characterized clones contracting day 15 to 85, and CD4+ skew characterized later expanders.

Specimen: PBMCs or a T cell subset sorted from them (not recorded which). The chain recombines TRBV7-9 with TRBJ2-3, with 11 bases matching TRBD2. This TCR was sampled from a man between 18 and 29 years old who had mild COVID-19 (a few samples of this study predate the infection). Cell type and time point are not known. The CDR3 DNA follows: TGTGCCATCCAACGACTAGCGGGGTTGGATACGCAGTATTTT. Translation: CAIQRLAGLDTQYF.